This paragraph covers one T cell receptor beta chain sequence. The data belong to a study of blood T cell repertoires in COVID-19. V dropped 2 bases and J dropped 1 base, with 15 bases sitting between them. This CDR3 has 16 residues. CDR1 and CDR2 (germline): LGHNT, FRNRAP. Per the authors' pipeline: Estimates of nucleated cell counts were drawn from the amplification of reference gene primers. Method: immunoSEQ multiplex PCR; TCRdb's copy keeps in-frame clones and lacks some. The DNA was the basis for D and trimming; V, J and clone size are from that table. Of 100,000 to 110,000 clones in the sample, around four fifths are singletons; the top ten hold around 29%.

Source material: peripheral blood. V usage is TRBV12-5 and J usage is TRBJ2-7; D is possibly TRBD2 (7 bases). The receptor comes from a man aged 70-80 years with active or convalescent COVID-19. The CDR3 DNA sequence: TGTGCTAGTGGTTTGAACCCCCGGGGGGCTTCCTACGAGCAGTACTTC. Residues: CASGLNPRGASYEQYF.